This T cell receptor (beta chain) was retrieved from a study of cytomegalovirus exposure and HLA in healthy donors. Study outcomes and limitations: Most observed TCR sequences were rare, whereas some public TCRs were detected in many donors. The listing of some 170 TCR beta chains classed them as cytomegalovirus-associated.

Sequencing used immunoSEQ multiplex PCR; TCRdb keeps in-frame clones, though not all of them. The sample has about 110,000 clones; over 75% are singletons. The CDR3 contains 14 residues. The germline gives CDR1 SGHNT, CDR2 YYREEE (reference sequence). V lost 5 bases, J lost 8 bases, and 14 bases lay in between. On this clone itself: The antigen is not known.

The rearrangement links TRBV5-4 to TRBJ1-6; possible D gene TRBD1, 6 bases. The TCR was taken from a young woman in good health and CMV-seronegative. The sequenced material came from PBMCs. The CDR3: CASSSTGIYSPLHF. CDR3 bases: TGTGCCAGCAGTTCAACAGGGATTTATTCACCCCTCCACTTT.